These T cell receptor beta chains were read from a single sample in a study of blood T cell repertoires in COVID-19. The assay was immunoSEQ multiplex PCR, and TCRdb's table has in-frame clones only and misses some. The table has roughly 69,000 clones, roughly 89% seen once; the top ten hold about 4.9%. What was sequenced was peripheral blood. Receptors were obtained from a man aged 45-60 years with acute or convalescent COVID-19. Each CDR3 is given with its conserved first and last residue. Fields, in order: J gene, D gene, clone size, V gene, CDR3 DNA, CDR3 protein. A D gene is named only where the DNA matches it firmly. The size entry is marked missing in some rows and otherwise reads once, few, many or a size class.

>TRBJ2-7|TRBD2|NA|TRBV10-3
TGTGCCATCAGGGGGGGAGCGGGAAACGAGCAGTACTTC
CAIRGGAGNEQYF
>TRBJ1-1|NA|NA|TRBV10-3
TGTGCCATCAGTGAAAGCGGGGGCACTGAAGCTTTCTTT
CAISESGGTEAFF
>TRBJ2-7|NA|NA|TRBV2
TGTGCCAGCAGCTTCTCCTACGAGCAGTACTTC
CASSFSYEQYF
>TRBJ2-7|TRBD1|NA|TRBV18
TGTGCCAGCTCACCGGGACAGGGGAACGAGCAGTACTTC
CASSPGQGNEQYF
>TRBJ2-6|TRBD2|NA|TRBV12-5
TGTGCTAGTGGCCTACTAGCGGGAGGGCTGGGGGCCAACGTCCTGACTTTC
CASGLLAGGLGANVLTF
>TRBJ1-3|NA|NA|TRBV21-1
TGTGCCAGCAGCACCCCTTCCCTAGCCCCAACACTCACCATATATTTT
CASSTPSLAPTLTIYF
>TRBJ1-6|NA|NA|TRBV11-2
TGTGCCAGCAGCTTAGATGGCAGGCTGGATTCACCCCTCCACTTT
CASSLDGRLDSPLHF
>TRBJ2-7|TRBD1|NA|TRBV3-1/TRBV3-2
TGTGCCAGCAAACGACAGGGGGACATCCACGAGCAGTACTTC
CASKRQGDIHEQYF
>TRBJ1-1|NA|NA|TRBV4-1
TGCGCCAGCAGCCAGACGCTGGGGCATCGGCAAGCTTTCTTT
CASSQTLGHRQAFF
>TRBJ1-4|NA|NA|TRBV6-6
TGTGCCAGCAGGCACGCGCGGGTTTCCGATGAAAAACTGTTTTTT
CASRHARVSDEKLFF
>TRBJ1-1|NA|NA|TRBV6-5
TGTGCCAGCAGGGGAGGGGGACCCGCTGAAGCTTTCTTT
CASRGGGPAEAFF
>TRBJ1-6|TRBD1|few|TRBV6-5
TGTGCCAGCAGGACAGGGGGCTCTAATTCACCCCTCCACTTT
CASRTGGSNSPLHF
>TRBJ2-5|TRBD2|NA|TRBV5-1
TGCGCCAGCAGCTTGGCCCCGGGGGGAGGGCACCAAGAGACCCAGTACTTC
CASSLAPGGGHQETQYF
>TRBJ2-1|TRBD2|once|TRBV6-2/TRBV6-3
TGTGCCAGCAGCCAACAGGGTCCCGGGACTAGCGGGAGCTATGAGCAGTTCTTC
CASSQQGPGTSGSYEQFF
>TRBJ1-4|NA|once|TRBV27
TGTGCCAGCAGTAACAGGGTGGGAGCAACTAATGAAAAACTGTTTTTT
CASSNRVGATNEKLFF
>TRBJ2-7|TRBD1|NA|TRBV12-5
TGTGCTAGTGGTTTGCTCCCGGGACAGTATCTCGAGCAGTACTTC
CASGLLPGQYLEQYF
>TRBJ2-1|NA|NA|TRBV9
TGTGCCAGCAGCGTAGAGGGGGTAGCCAATGAGCAGTTCTTC
CASSVEGVANEQFF
>TRBJ2-7|NA|NA|TRBV7-9
TGTGCCAGCAGCCCGGCGACTATCTGGGGCTACGAGCAGTACTTC
CASSPATIWGYEQYF
>TRBJ2-1|NA|NA|TRBV4-1
TGCGCCAGCAGCCAAGGCGGTGAGTTTGATGAGCAGTTCTTC
CASSQGGEFDEQFF
>TRBJ2-7|NA|NA|TRBV9
TGTGCCAGCAGCGTGTGGGGGACTGGGACTTACGAGCAGTACTTC
CASSVWGTGTYEQYF
>TRBJ2-5|TRBD2|NA|TRBV5-4
TGTGCCAGCAGCTTGATGGGCGGGAGGGGAGAGACCCAGTACTTC
CASSLMGGRGETQYF
>TRBJ1-5|TRBD1|NA|TRBV19
TGTGCCAGTAGTAGGGGGACAGAAATTAGCAATCAGCCCCAGCATTTT
CASSRGTEISNQPQHF
>TRBJ2-7|NA|NA|TRBV19
TGTGCCAGTAGTATCGGAGGGGAGCAGTACTTC
CASSIGGEQYF
>TRBJ1-5|TRBD1|NA|TRBV18
TGTGCCAGCTCACCAAATTGGGCGACAGGGAAGACTCAGCCCCAGCATTTT
CASSPNWATGKTQPQHF
>TRBJ1-2|NA|NA|TRBV24-1
TGTGCCACCAGTGACCCCCGGGGGGGACACTATGGCTACACCTTC
CATSDPRGGHYGYTF
>TRBJ1-5|TRBD1|NA|TRBV18
TGTGCCAGCTCACCCGGACAGGGAGGACATAACAATCAGCCCCAGCATTTT
CASSPGQGGHNNQPQHF
>TRBJ1-2|TRBD1|NA|TRBV28
TGTGCCAGCAGTTTAGGGACAGGGGGCGCCAACTATGGCTACACCTTC
CASSLGTGGANYGYTF
>TRBJ2-3|TRBD2|NA|TRBV5-1
TGCGCCAGCAGCTTGGCAGGAGGACTAGCGGGAGGGCCGGTGAGCACAGATACGCAGTATTTT
CASSLAGGLAGGPVSTDTQYF
>TRBJ2-3|TRBD1|NA|TRBV30
TGTGCCTGGACTGCCGGGACAGGGGTGGCAGATACGCAGTATTTT
CAWTAGTGVADTQYF
>TRBJ1-5|TRBD1|NA|TRBV18
TGTGCCAGCTCCCTGGGGACAGCAGATAGCAATCAGCCCCAGCATTTT
CASSLGTADSNQPQHF
>TRBJ2-3|TRBD2|NA|TRBV6-1
TGTGCCAGCGGAGGCGGGACTAGCGGGGGTACGCAGTATTTT
CASGGGTSGGTQYF
>TRBJ1-4|NA|NA|TRBV10-3
TGTGCCATCAGCAGGGGTGAAAAACTGTTTTTT
CAISRGEKLFF
>TRBJ2-7|TRBD1|NA|TRBV12-5
TGTGCTAGTGGTCTCACAGCCGGGACAGGGGGTAACGAGCAGTACTTC
CASGLTAGTGGNEQYF
>TRBJ1-6|TRBD1|NA|TRBV5-8
TGTGCCAGCAGCTTTTCGTGGACAGGGAGCTCCTATAATTCACCCCTCCACTTT
CASSFSWTGSSYNSPLHF
>TRBJ2-1|TRBD1|NA|TRBV5-1
TGCGCCAGCAGCCCTTCAGGACAGGGCAGTGAGCAGTTCTTC
CASSPSGQGSEQFF
>TRBJ1-5|NA|NA|TRBV19
TGTGCCAGTAGTATAGGGGCTCAGCCCCAGCATTTT
CASSIGAQPQHF
>TRBJ1-2|NA|NA|TRBV6-1
TGTGCCAGCAGTGAAACAGGGTACGGCTACACCTTC
CASSETGYGYTF
>TRBJ2-5|TRBD1|NA|TRBV29-1
TGCAGCGTTGACACAGGGGAGTTCCAAGAGACCCAGTACTTC
CSVDTGEFQETQYF
>TRBJ2-1|TRBD2|NA|TRBV13
TGTGCCAGCAGCTTATATTCCCGGACTAGCGGGAAAAGCTCCTACAATGAGCAGTTCTTC
CASSLYSRTSGKSSYNEQFF
>TRBJ2-1|NA|NA|TRBV25-1
TGTGCCAGCAGTGTGATCGGGTCCCCCTTTAATGAGCAGTTCTTC
CASSVIGSPFNEQFF
>TRBJ2-1|TRBD2|NA|TRBV6-5
TGTGCCAGCAGTTACGGATGGCTAGCGGATTACAATGAGCAGTTCTTC
CASSYGWLADYNEQFF
>TRBJ2-7|TRBD1|NA|TRBV2
TGTGCCAGCAGCCGGGACAGGGGGTACGAGCAGTACTTC
CASSRDRGYEQYF
>TRBJ2-2|TRBD1|medium-sized|TRBV19
TGTGCCAGTAGTAGGACAGGTAGCACCGGGGAGCTGTTTTTT
CASSRTGSTGELFF
>TRBJ2-7|NA|NA|TRBV21-1
TGTGCCAGCAGCACCGGGACTAGCGGAAATCCCTACGAGCAGTACTTC
CASSTGTSGNPYEQYF
>TRBJ2-3|NA|NA|TRBV18
TGTGCCAGCTCACCAGCGGGACCGACTGATACGCAGTATTTT
CASSPAGPTDTQYF
>TRBJ2-5|TRBD2|NA|TRBV12-5
TGTGCTAGTGCCGTACTGACTAGCGGCCAAGAGACCCAGTACTTC
CASAVLTSGQETQYF
>TRBJ1-3|NA|NA|TRBV19
TGTGCCAGTAGCGCTAGTGGAGCCGCATCTGGAAACACCATATATTTT
CASSASGAASGNTIYF
>TRBJ2-1|NA|NA|TRBV1
TGCACCAGCAGCCTAAGCGGGAGGGCCGAAGATGAGCAGTTCTTC
CTSSLSGRAEDEQFF
>TRBJ2-1|TRBD1|NA|TRBV6-5
TGTGCCAGCAGTTTACCGGGACAGGGTTTTAATGAGCAGTTCTTC
CASSLPGQGFNEQFF
>TRBJ2-1|TRBD2|NA|TRBV5-6
TGTGCCAGCAGCTTGGTGTCTAGCGGGAGCAATGAGCAGTTCTTC
CASSLVSSGSNEQFF
>TRBJ2-3|TRBD2|NA|TRBV2
TGTGCCAGCAGGCGTCTAGCGGGAGTAGGAGATACGCAGTATTTT
CASRRLAGVGDTQYF
>TRBJ1-4|NA|NA|TRBV7-8
TGTGCCAGCAGCTCACAAAACAGGGCGACGAATGAAAAACTGTTTTTT
CASSSQNRATNEKLFF
>TRBJ1-1|NA|NA|TRBV19
TGTGCCAGTAGAAAGGGGCGGAACACTGAAGCTTTCTTT
CASRKGRNTEAFF